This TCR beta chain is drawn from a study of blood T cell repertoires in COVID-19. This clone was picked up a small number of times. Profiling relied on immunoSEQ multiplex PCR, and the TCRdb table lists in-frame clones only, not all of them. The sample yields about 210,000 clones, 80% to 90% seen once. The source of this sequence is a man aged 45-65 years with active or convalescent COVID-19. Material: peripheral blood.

CDR3 amino acids: CASSTTGVGRAGYTF. The CDR3 coding sequence is TGTGCCAGCAGTACCACAGGCGTGGGTCGGGCTGGCTACACCTTC. The chain couples TRBV6-5 to TRBJ1-2, with D maybe TRBD1 (5 bases). Per the germline V gene, CDR1 is MNHEY and CDR2 is SVGAGI. The CDR3 totals 15 residues. Trimming removed 5 bases at V and 7 bases at J, with 20 bases between.